This T cell receptor beta chain appears in the sequencing data of a study of CXCR3-negative and CXCR3-positive naive CD8 T cells. Germline-derived CDR1 and CDR2 are SEHNR and FQNEAQ (reference sequence). This CDR3 contains 15 residues. With 300,000 cells each, the CD8+ T cell subsets were individually sorted in triplicate. Each TRB cDNA library was prepared by 5' RACE (with UMI labels). TCRdb re-called the 5' RACE reads and catalogs CDR3 proteins one per entry, DNA excluded. The sample includes about 82,000 distinct CDR3 sequences. V and J are TRBV7-9 and TRBJ2-7; with no DNA, the TCRdb D assignment of TRBD2 cannot be verified. This TCR derives from a human donor in good health. Some clones in this sample may be carry-over from other donors' samples. Sequenced input: naive CXCR3- CD8+ T cells from blood. Subset noted: CD45RO-CCR7+CD27+CD95- naive CD8+ T cells lacking CXCR3 (TNR3-). The CDR3 sequence is CASSGKLESSYEQYF.